What follows are 20 T cell receptor beta chains derived from one specimen sequenced in a study of OX40 agonist ivuxolimab in advanced cancers. The repertoire was sequenced with immunoSEQ multiplex PCR; TCRdb's copy has only in-frame clones and lacks some. This sample yields some 83,000 clones, of which about 90% are seen a single time; 6.5% to 8.5% belongs to the top ten. Sequences were derived from CD4+ or CD8+ T cells sorted from blood, sampled in a trial of the OX40 agonist ivuxolimab. All receptors come from an adult with an advanced solid tumor such as melanoma, head and neck, liver or kidney cancer.

This clone has only one observation. The chain links TRBV5-4 to TRBJ1-2; 10 bases fit TRBD1. V was pared by 4 bases and J by 6 bases, with 6 bases of the junction left unmatched. Per germline, CDR1 SGHNT and CDR2 YYREEE (reference sequence). The CDR3 length is 14 residues. CDR3 amino acids: CASSPDRGLHGYTF. The CDR3 coding sequence is TGTGCCAGCAGCCCAGACAGGGGGCTCCATGGCTACACCTTC.

The chain combines TRBV6-4 with TRBJ1-5, with D hard to call. Trimming stripped 0 bases from V and 0 bases from J, with 24 bases between. CDR3 length: 21 amino acids. Per germline, CDR1 MRHNA and CDR2 SNTAGT. CDR3 bases: TGTGCCAGCAGTGACTCAATTGGGTTCCCTTATCTAAAGAATAGCAATCAGCCCCAGCATTTT. Translated, it gives CASSDSIGFPYLKNSNQPQHF.

The chain uses TRBV7-6 and TRBJ2-5; no reliable D call. The CDR3 has 11 residues. V shed 5 bases and J shed 0 bases, with 1 base lying between them. The germline V gene has CDR1 SGHVS and CDR2 FNYEAQ. The CDR3 loop reads CASSDQETQYF. The CDR3 DNA sequence: TGTGCCAGCAGCGACCAAGAGACCCAGTACTTC.

This chain connects TRBV4-3 to TRBJ1-1; D perhaps matches TRBD1 (6 bases). Trimming took 3 bases from V and 4 from J, leaving 15 bases between them. The CDR3 loop spans 15 amino acids. Germline CDR1 LGHNA, CDR2 YSLEER. The CDR3 sequence is CASSQEQGRITEAFF. DNA of the CDR3: TGCGCCAGCAGCCAGGAACAGGGAAGAATCACTGAAGCTTTCTTT.

This rearrangement joins TRBV2 to TRBJ1-2; 7 positions match TRBD1. After removal of 2 bases from V and 3 bases from J, the junction contained 6 bases not matched to a gene. The CDR3 runs 15 residues. Germline V gene sequence: CDR1 SNHLY, CDR2 FYNNEI. The CDR3, as DNA: TGTGCCAGCAGTGAATCACGGACAGGATACTATGGCTACACCTTC. Translation: CASSESRTGYYGYTF.

Comments on this clone: Different DNA sequences within this sample yield the same CDR3. The CDR3 is CASSYDSGTGELFF. CDR3 bases: TGTGCCAGCAGTTACGATTCCGGGACCGGGGAGCTGTTTTTT. J is TRBJ2-2 and V is TRBV6-5, with D unclear. The CDR3 has 14 residues. In germline, CDR1 is MNHEY, CDR2 SVGAGI. The V gene lost 2 bases and the J gene lost 5 bases, with 9 bases spanning the gap.

The chain uses TRBV14 and TRBJ2-3; 7 positions match TRBD2. Trimming at V came to 2 bases and at J to 2 bases, leaving 19 bases not matched to a gene. The germline V gene has CDR1 SGHDN and CDR2 FVKESK. The CDR3 spans 20 residues. The CDR3 DNA reads as TGTGCCAGCAGCCAAAGCCCCCCCCGTGGGACGGGAGGTACCACAGATACGCAGTATTTT. Residues: CASSQSPPRGTGGTTDTQYF.

V is TRBV9 and J is TRBJ1-3; D not resolved. The CDR3 runs to 13 residues. The germline V gene encodes CDR1 SGDLS and CDR2 YYNGEE. Trimming left V 4 bases short and J 0 bases short, with 5 bases between. The CDR3 coding sequence is TGTGCCAGCAGCCCCCCCTCTGGAAACACCATATATTTT. It encodes CASSPPSGNTIYF.

V is TRBV6-4 and J is TRBJ2-3; no reliable D call. The CDR3 is 15 residues long. The V end lost 4 bases, the J end lost 0 bases, and 11 bases lay between the germline ends. Germline V gene lookup returns CDR1 MRHNA and CDR2 SNTAGT. In nucleotides, the CDR3 is TGTGCCAGCAGTGCCTCCTCGACTAGCACAGATACGCAGTATTTT. It specifies CASSASSTSTDTQYF.

The chain uses TRBV29-1 and TRBJ1-1; a weak D match, TRBD1 (5 bases). The CDR3 sequence is 14 residues long. V shed 2 bases and J shed 0 bases, with 10 bases lying between them. Germline CDR1 and CDR2: SQVTM and ANQGSEA. The CDR3 coding sequence is TGCAGCGTTGAAACAGGCCCCCTGAACACTGAAGCTTTCTTT. Residues: CSVETGPLNTEAFF.

The V and J genes are TRBV11-3 and TRBJ2-2; D gene unclear. V gave up 0 bases and J gave up 7 bases, with 6 bases separating them. Germline CDR1 SGHNT, CDR2 YENEEA. This CDR3 spans 13 amino acids. The CDR3 bases are TGTGCCAGCAGCTTAGATCAAGGCGGGGAGCTGTTTTTT. It encodes CASSLDQGGELFF.

This chain links TRBV6-5 with TRBJ1-1, with D possibly TRBD1 on 5 matching bases. Germline V CDR1 and CDR2: MNHEY, SVGAGI. The CDR3 is 14 residues long. Trimming cost V 6 bases and J 3 bases, with 14 bases left between them. CDR3 sequence (DNA): TGTGCCAGCAGCCCGGGACCATGGGACACTGAAGCTTTCTTT. Amino acid sequence: CASSPGPWDTEAFF.

This chain links TRBV4-3 with TRBJ2-7, with 8 nucleotides matching TRBD1. Unmatched junction bases numbered 11, after V lost 4 bases and J lost 3 bases. Germline values: CDR1 LGHNA, CDR2 YSLEER. The CDR3 sequence is 16 residues long. The CDR3 loop reads CASSRRDRSPLYEQYF. CDR3 in DNA: TGCGCCAGCAGCCGGAGGGACAGGTCACCTCTCTACGAGCAGTACTTC.

The genes are TRBV4-2 and TRBJ2-1, with D maybe TRBD2 (5 bases). The CDR3 is made up of 15 amino acids. The germline gives CDR1 LGHNA, CDR2 YNFKEQ. V shed 1 base and J shed 1 base, with 8 bases lying between them. The CDR3: CASSQGSDSYNEQFF. CDR3 sequence (DNA): TGTGCCAGCAGCCAAGGTAGCGATTCCTACAATGAGCAGTTCTTC.

The genes are TRBV5-6 and TRBJ2-2, with 7 positions matching TRBD1. Germline values: CDR1 SGHDT, CDR2 YYEEEE. The ends lost 4 bases at V and 4 bases at J; junction bases unmatched: 13. The CDR3 contains 17 residues. The CDR3 loop is CASSIRGQGFITGELFF. DNA of the CDR3: TGTGCCAGCAGCATAAGGGGGCAGGGGTTTATCACCGGGGAGCTGTTTTTT.

In DNA, the CDR3 is TGCGCCAGCAGCCATGGAGCGGGGGGGCCTGATACGCAGTATTTT. It yields the protein CASSHGAGGPDTQYF. The gene calls are TRBV4-1 and TRBJ2-3; 10 positions match TRBD2. CDR1 and CDR2 from the germline V gene are MGHRA and YSYEKL. The CDR3 runs to 15 residues. Germline trimming cut 3 bases from V and 6 bases from J; bases unmatched to any gene: 6.

The J gene is TRBJ1-6, the V gene TRBV11-2; 7 bases match TRBD1. The CDR3 contains 14 residues. The germline V gene encodes CDR1 SGHAT and CDR2 FQNNGV. V gave up 3 bases and J gave up 10 bases; unmatched junction bases: 6. CDR3 loop: CASSLEGALSPLHF. CDR3 coding DNA: TGTGCCAGCAGCTTGGAGGGGGCGTTGTCACCCCTCCACTTT.

This clone was counted a single time. The rearrangement joins TRBV30 to TRBJ1-2; no definite D call. Germline-derived CDR1 and CDR2 are GTSNPN and SVGIG (reference sequence). CDR3 length: 13 residues. Trimming cost V 0 bases and J 4 bases, with 9 bases left between them. The CDR3 here is CAWSVSPLYGYTF. CDR3 DNA sequence: TGTGCCTGGAGTGTTAGCCCCCTCTATGGCTACACCTTC.

In DNA form, the CDR3 reads TGTGCCAGCAGCCGGGGGACAGTCGAAGCTTTCTTT. This sequence encodes CASSRGTVEAFF. V usage is TRBV14 and J usage is TRBJ1-1, with 7 positions matching TRBD1. Germline CDR1 and CDR2: SGHDN and FVKESK. The CDR3 runs to 12 residues. V shed 4 bases and J 8 bases; nucleotides not matched to a gene: 4.

The CDR3: CASSPEGLAGYEQFF. Written as DNA, the CDR3 is TGTGCCAGCAGCCCGGAGGGACTAGCGGGATACGAGCAGTTCTTC. The rearrangement joins TRBV9 to TRBJ2-1; 13 bases map to TRBD2. The CDR3 is 15 residues long. V lost 4 bases and J lost 10; bases outside the gene matches: 8. Per the germline V gene, CDR1 is SGDLS and CDR2 is YYNGEE.